The rows below give T cell receptor beta chains drawn from one sample of a study of blood T cell repertoires in COVID-19. Assay used: immunoSEQ multiplex PCR; TCRdb lists only in-frame clones, some missing. The profile covers about 50,000 clones, with about nine tenths appearing a single time and around 15% taken by the ten largest. Sequencing used peripheral blood. Receptors originate from a man between 65 and 85 years old with acute or convalescent COVID-19. Both conserved end residues are part of each CDR3. The order of the fields is clone size, J gene, V gene, D gene, CDR3 DNA, CDR3 protein. A D gene is named only where the DNA matches it firmly. Clone size appears in some rows only: once, few, many, or a class for an expanded clone.

NA | TRBJ2-5 | TRBV7-2 | TRBD2 | TGTGCCAGCAGGTCCGGGACTAGCGGGAGGGCGTTGGAGACCCAGTACTTC | CASRSGTSGRALETQYF
NA | TRBJ1-1 | TRBV10-3 | TRBD1 | TGTGCCATCAGCGAGTTAACAGGGGTGGCTGAAGCTTTCTTT | CAISELTGVAEAFF
NA | TRBJ1-2 | TRBV7-9 | TRBD1 | TGTGCCAGCAGCATAACGACAGGGACGGATGGCTACACCTTC | CASSITTGTDGYTF
NA | TRBJ1-2 | TRBV4-3 | TRBD1 | TGCGCCAGCAGCCAAGGCCCCCTGACAGGGGAATTTTCCTATGGCTACACCTTC | CASSQGPLTGEFSYGYTF
NA | TRBJ1-2 | TRBV12-3/TRBV12-4 | TRBD1 | TGTGCCAGCAGCACGACAGGGTCCTATGGCTACACCTTC | CASSTTGSYGYTF
NA | TRBJ1-1 | TRBV28 | NA | TGTGCCAGCAAATGGCTGAACACTGAAGCTTTCTTT | CASKWLNTEAFF
NA | TRBJ2-3 | TRBV14 | TRBD2 | TGTGCCAGCAGCTTCCAATCGACTAGCGGGAGCACAGATACGCAGTATTTT | CASSFQSTSGSTDTQYF
NA | TRBJ1-1 | TRBV11-2 | NA | TGTGCCAGCAGCTTAAGTGTTAGGGGGGGCACTCGTTCGAACACTGAAGCTTTCTTT | CASSLSVRGGTRSNTEAFF
NA | TRBJ2-2 | TRBV19 | TRBD1 | TGTGCCAGTAGTATAAGACAGGGGTCCGTCACCGGGGAGCTGTTTTTT | CASSIRQGSVTGELFF
once | TRBJ1-2 | TRBV4-1 | NA | TGCGCCAGCAGCCAAGCCCCTACAGGGAGCGATGGCTACACCTTC | CASSQAPTGSDGYTF
NA | TRBJ1-2 | TRBV23-1 | NA | TGCGCCCTCCCCCCGGAGGACGGCTACACCTTC | CALPPEDGYTF
NA | TRBJ1-6 | TRBV2 | NA | TGTGCCAGCAGTCGGACAGCCCCTAATTCACCCCTCCACTTT | CASSRTAPNSPLHF
NA | TRBJ2-5 | TRBV5-1 | TRBD2 | TGCGCCAGCAGCGGGGGAGGGGTAGCGGCCCAAGAGACCCAGTACTTC | CASSGGGVAAQETQYF
NA | TRBJ2-3 | TRBV7-2 | TRBD1 | TGTGCCAGCAGCGCAATTTACAGGGGTGGCACAGATACGCAGTATTTT | CASSAIYRGGTDTQYF
NA | TRBJ2-1 | TRBV19 | NA | TGTGCCAGTAGTATAGATTTGGACAGCCTCTCCTACAATGAGCAGTTCTTC | CASSIDLDSLSYNEQFF
NA | TRBJ1-1 | TRBV6-4 | NA | TGTGCCAGCAGTGAACAGGGTCTGAACACTGAAGCTTTCTTT | CASSEQGLNTEAFF
few | TRBJ2-7 | TRBV10-2 | NA | TGCGCCAGCAGTGAGTCGGGGGGAGCCTACGAGCAGTACTTC | CASSESGGAYEQYF
NA | TRBJ2-4 | TRBV3-1/TRBV3-2 | TRBD2 | TGTGCCAGCAGACCTAGCGGGGGGAACAAAAACATTCAGTACTTC | CASRPSGGNKNIQYF
NA | TRBJ1-3 | TRBV14 | TRBD1 | TGTGCCAGCAGCCAATGGACAGGGGGCTCTGGAAACACCATATATTTT | CASSQWTGGSGNTIYF
NA | TRBJ1-5 | TRBV9 | NA | TGTGCCAGCAGCGTAGAGCCAGGTCGCGATCAGCCCCAGCATTTT | CASSVEPGRDQPQHF
NA | TRBJ1-2 | TRBV7-2 | TRBD1 | TGTGCCAGCAGCTACCAGACAGGGGGCCTTGGCTACACCTTC | CASSYQTGGLGYTF
NA | TRBJ1-3 | TRBV6-6 | TRBD1 | TGTGCCAGCAGTTACTCCGGGACAGGGGAAAACACCATATATTTT | CASSYSGTGENTIYF
once | TRBJ2-1 | TRBV7-7 | TRBD2 | TGTGCCAGCAGCCCCCGGGGGGACGCTGGCGGTGAGCAGTTCTTC | CASSPRGDAGGEQFF
few | TRBJ2-2 | TRBV7-3 | NA | TGTGCCAGCAGCCCAAACACCGGGGAGCTGTTTTTT | CASSPNTGELFF
NA | TRBJ2-2 | TRBV11-3 | TRBD1 | TGTGCCAGCAGCTTAGATATCAGATCAGGGGGCACCGGGGAGCTGTTTTTT | CASSLDIRSGGTGELFF
NA | TRBJ1-4 | TRBV19 | TRBD1 | TGTGCCAGTAGTCCCCGACAGGGGAGGGGTGAAAAACTGTTTTTT | CASSPRQGRGEKLFF
NA | TRBJ2-7 | TRBV2 | TRBD1 | TGTGCCAGCAGGATGGACAGGGGGTGGGACGAGCAGTACTTC | CASRMDRGWDEQYF
NA | TRBJ2-2 | TRBV9 | NA | TGTGCCAGCAGCGTAGAGTGGAGGTACACCGGGGAGCTGTTTTTT | CASSVEWRYTGELFF
NA | TRBJ2-3 | TRBV7-8 | NA | TGTGCCAGCAGCTTAGTCCCCGCAAACAGGGCATCTAGCGGCCCTAGGGATACGCAGTATTTT | CASSLVPANRASSGPRDTQYF
NA | TRBJ2-4 | TRBV30 | NA | TGTGCCTGGGAGAGGGGGTTCGCGGCCAAAAACATTCAGTACTTC | CAWERGFAAKNIQYF
few | TRBJ1-2 | TRBV28 | TRBD1 | TGTGCCAGCAGTTTCCAGACAGGGGGCAAGGTCGGTGGCTACACCTTC | CASSFQTGGKVGGYTF
NA | TRBJ2-1 | TRBV4-3 | TRBD2 | TGCGCCAGCAGCCCAAGACTAGCGGGAGTTAGCGGCAATGAGCAGTTCTTC | CASSPRLAGVSGNEQFF
NA | TRBJ1-6 | TRBV2 | TRBD1 | TGTGCCAGCAGTAAGACAGGGGGCCCTCGATTGAATAATTCACCCCTCCACTTT | CASSKTGGPRLNNSPLHF
NA | TRBJ1-2 | TRBV6-5 | NA | TGTGCCAGCAGTTACGATCTGGGAGGGGGTTATGGCTACACCTTC | CASSYDLGGGYGYTF
NA | TRBJ2-1 | TRBV2 | TRBD2 | TGTGCCAGCAAACAAGGAGCGGGAGAGACGACTGAGCAGTTCTTC | CASKQGAGETTEQFF
NA | TRBJ2-2 | TRBV4-2 | TRBD2 | TGTGCCAGCAGCCAAGTAGCGGGGGGGCTCACCGGGGAGCTGTTTTTT | CASSQVAGGLTGELFF
NA | TRBJ1-4 | TRBV19 | TRBD1 | TGTGCCAGTACATCCGGGACAGGGATTGAAAAACTGTTTTTT | CASTSGTGIEKLFF
few | TRBJ2-7 | TRBV19 | NA | TGTGCCAGTAGTATAGGAGGGTTCGGCGAGCAGTACTTC | CASSIGGFGEQYF
NA | TRBJ1-1 | TRBV7-2 | TRBD1 | TGTGCCAGCAGTGGGGACAGGAGAACTGAAGCTTTCTTT | CASSGDRRTEAFF
few | TRBJ2-7 | TRBV19 | NA | TGTGCCAGTAGTATTGCGGGCGGGTCCTTCTACGAGCAGTACTTC | CASSIAGGSFYEQYF
NA | TRBJ1-4 | TRBV6-5 | TRBD1 | TGTGCCAGCAGTTCCTCCCGGACAGGAATTAATGAAAAACTGTTTTTT | CASSSSRTGINEKLFF
NA | TRBJ1-4 | TRBV11-1 | NA | TGTGCCAGCAGCTTTGGACTGTCCCGAAATGAAAAACTGTTTTTT | CASSFGLSRNEKLFF
NA | TRBJ1-2 | TRBV9 | TRBD1 | TGTGCCAGCAGAGGAACTCAGGGGGCGTATGGCTACACCTTC | CASRGTQGAYGYTF
once | TRBJ2-7 | TRBV19 | TRBD1 | TGTGCCAGTAGTCCCTATTCCGGGACAGGGGCCTACGAGCAGTACTTC | CASSPYSGTGAYEQYF
NA | TRBJ2-5 | TRBV12-1 | NA | TGTGCCAGCAGCTTTGTAGGGGGGAGGACTAGCGGGAGTAGGGAGACCCAGTACTTC | CASSFVGGRTSGSRETQYF
NA | TRBJ1-1 | TRBV29-1 | TRBD1 | TGCAGCGTTGAAAGGAACAGGGGGAACACTGAAGCTTTCTTT | CSVERNRGNTEAFF
few | TRBJ1-5 | TRBV9 | TRBD1 | TGTGCCAGCAGCGTAGATGGGACAGGGGGCCAGCCCCAGCATTTT | CASSVDGTGGQPQHF
NA | TRBJ2-2 | TRBV27 | NA | NA | CASSLERDTGYTGELFF
NA | TRBJ1-1 | TRBV2 | NA | TGTGCCAGCACCCCCCCCGAGGTAATGCGGGCTTTCTTT | CASTPPEVMRAFF